One and the same sample provided the 11 T cell receptor beta chains below, sequenced in a study of cytomegalovirus exposure and HLA in healthy donors. TCRdb keeps only in-frame clones here, not all; method: immunoSEQ multiplex PCR. The sample holds approximately 200,000 clones; 84% are singletons and the top ten take about an eighth. Sequencing was performed on PBMCs. Receptors originate from a woman in her thirties in good health and CMV-seropositive.

The rearrangement uses TRBV28 and TRBJ1-1, with D uncertain. The V gene's germline CDR1 is MDHEN and CDR2 SYDVKM. CDR3 size: 12 residues. The V gene lost 5 bases and the J gene lost 11 bases, with 15 bases spanning the gap. The CDR3: CASSQGLGGAFF. Written as DNA, the CDR3 is TGTGCCAGCAGTCAAGGCCTCGGCGGCGCTTTCTTT.

The rearrangement uses TRBV6-1 and TRBJ2-1, with TRBD1 matching over 8 bases. V lost 4 bases to trimming and J lost 8 bases; unmatched junction nucleotides: 7. Germline V lookup: CDR1 MNHNS, CDR2 SASEGT. The CDR3 extends over 14 amino acids. This CDR3 reads CASSVQGANHEQFF. The CDR3 DNA is TGTGCCAGCAGTGTCCAGGGGGCAAATCATGAGCAGTTCTTC.

V gene TRBV28 combines with J gene TRBJ2-2, with 8 bases lining up with TRBD1. V shed 5 bases and J 6 bases; nucleotides not matched to a gene: 5. Germline-derived CDR1 and CDR2 are MDHEN and SYDVKM. CDR3 length: 14 amino acids. This chain's CDR3 is CASSLSGGPGELFF. In nucleotides, the CDR3 is TGTGCCAGCAGTCTGTCAGGGGGCCCCGGGGAGCTGTTTTTT.

This chain uses TRBV6-5 with TRBJ2-1; D is uncertain. The CDR3 extends over 15 amino acids. Germline-derived CDR1 and CDR2 are MNHEY and SVGAGI. Trimming cost V 2 bases and J 1 base, with 9 bases left between them. CDR3 sequence reads: CASSYRGLSYNEQFF. CDR3 DNA sequence: TGTGCCAGCAGTTACCGAGGCCTTTCCTACAATGAGCAGTTCTTC.

The chain links TRBV6-1 to TRBJ1-1; TRBD1 might be the D (5 bases). Trimming removed 6 bases from V and 1 base from J, with 12 bases in between. This CDR3 comprises 14 residues. CDR1 and CDR2 from the germline V gene are MNHNS and SASEGT. CDR3 amino acids: CASRADRRNTEAFF. The DNA for the CDR3 is TGTGCCAGCAGAGCTGACAGACGGAACACTGAAGCTTTCTTT.

This sequence joins TRBV6-5 and TRBJ1-4; D is possibly TRBD1 (5 bases). Germline CDR1 MNHEY, CDR2 SVGAGI. The CDR3 is made up of 14 amino acids. V was pared by 2 bases and J by 4 bases, with 8 bases between. CDR3 protein: CASSYDSYNEKLFF. For the CDR3, the DNA is TGTGCCAGCAGTTACGACAGCTATAATGAAAAACTGTTTTTT.

V gene TRBV5-6 combines with J gene TRBJ1-5; possibly TRBD1 for D (5 bases). Germline values: CDR1 SGHDT, CDR2 YYEEEE. V lost 3 bases to trimming and J lost 5 bases, with 9 bases between them. This CDR3 has 13 amino acids. The CDR3 region has the DNA TGTGCCAGCAGCTCAGGGACTTATCAGCCCCAGCATTTT. Amino acid sequence: CASSSGTYQPQHF.

In its sample, this clone was seen once. The chain combines TRBV28 with TRBJ2-1, with D possibly matching TRBD1 (7 bases). The CDR3 is 13 amino acids. Trimming removed 8 bases from V and 8 bases from J, with 16 bases in between. In germline, CDR1 is MDHEN, CDR2 SYDVKM. The CDR3 DNA reads as TGTGCCAGCGGGCAGGGGGGAATAGATGAGCAGTTCTTC. Amino acids: CASGQGGIDEQFF.

This clone appeared many times. This rearrangement joins TRBV30 to TRBJ1-1, with a possible D match to TRBD1 (5 bases). The V gene lost 5 bases and the J gene lost 0 bases, with 10 bases spanning the gap. The germline gives CDR1 GTSNPN, CDR2 SVGIG (reference sequence). The CDR3 has 13 amino acids. Here the CDR3 reads CAWRQLMNTEAFF. DNA for the CDR3: TGTGCCTGGCGACAGCTAATGAACACTGAAGCTTTCTTT. The complete variable domain, with remaining parts taken from reference TRBV30 and TRBJ1-1, reads SQTIHQWPATLVQPVGSPLSLECTVEGTSNPNLYWYRQAAGRGLQLLFYSVGIGQISSEVPQNLSASRPQDRQFILSSKKLLLSDSGFYLCAWRQLMNTEAFFGQGTRLTVV.

The chain carries TRBV29-1 and TRBJ2-7; 9 nucleotides agree with TRBD1. V was pared by 4 bases and J by 1 base, with 11 bases of the junction left unmatched. CDR3 length equals 16 residues. Germline CDR1 SQVTM, CDR2 ANQGSEA. The CDR3 loop is CSVVSLRGTGSYEQYF. The DNA of the CDR3 is TGCAGCGTTGTCAGCCTACGAGGGACAGGGTCCTACGAGCAGTACTTC.

The rearrangement links TRBV4-2 to TRBJ1-1, with D hard to call. The CDR3 covers 15 residues. Trimming pared 0 bases from V and 8 bases from J, leaving 16 bases between. Germline CDR1 LGHNA, CDR2 YNFKEQ. CDR3: CASSQDNREPREAFF. As DNA, the CDR3 is TGTGCCAGCAGCCAAGATAATCGGGAGCCACGGGAAGCTTTCTTT.